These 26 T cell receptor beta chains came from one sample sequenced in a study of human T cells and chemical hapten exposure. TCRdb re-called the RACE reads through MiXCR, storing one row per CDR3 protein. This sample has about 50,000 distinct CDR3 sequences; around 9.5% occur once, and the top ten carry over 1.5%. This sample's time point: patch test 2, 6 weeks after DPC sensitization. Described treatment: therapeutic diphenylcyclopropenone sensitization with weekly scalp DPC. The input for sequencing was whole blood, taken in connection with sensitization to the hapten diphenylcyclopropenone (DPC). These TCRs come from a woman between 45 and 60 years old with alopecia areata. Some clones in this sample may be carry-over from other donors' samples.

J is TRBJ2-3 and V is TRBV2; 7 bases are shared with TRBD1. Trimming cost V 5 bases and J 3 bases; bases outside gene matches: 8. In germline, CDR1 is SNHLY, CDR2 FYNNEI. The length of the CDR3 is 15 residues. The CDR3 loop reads CASSTQGMGTDTQYF. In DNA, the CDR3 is TGTGCCAGCAGTACACAGGGGATGGGTACAGATACGCAGTATTTT.

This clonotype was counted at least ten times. The CDR3 DNA reads TGTGCCAGCAGCTTAGGCGGTATTACCTACAATGAGCAGTTCTTC. This codes for CASSLGGITYNEQFF. The chain joins TRBV7-2 to TRBJ2-1; D ambiguous. CDR1 is SGHTA, CDR2 FQGNSA, per germline. V lost 1 base and J 2 bases, leaving 9 bases between the germline ends. This CDR3 contains 15 residues.

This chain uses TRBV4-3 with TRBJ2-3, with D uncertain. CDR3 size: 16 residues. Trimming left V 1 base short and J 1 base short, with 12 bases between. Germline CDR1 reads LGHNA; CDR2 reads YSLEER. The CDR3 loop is CASSQAVPPGTDTQYF. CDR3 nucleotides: TGCGCCAGCAGCCAAGCAGTCCCCCCGGGCACAGATACGCAGTATTTT.

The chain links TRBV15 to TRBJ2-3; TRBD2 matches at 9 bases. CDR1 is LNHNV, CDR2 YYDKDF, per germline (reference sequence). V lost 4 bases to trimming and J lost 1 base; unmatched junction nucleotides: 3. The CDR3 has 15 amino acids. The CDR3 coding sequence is TGTGCCACCAGCATTAGCGGGAGAGGCACAGATACGCAGTATTTT. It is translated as CATSISGRGTDTQYF.

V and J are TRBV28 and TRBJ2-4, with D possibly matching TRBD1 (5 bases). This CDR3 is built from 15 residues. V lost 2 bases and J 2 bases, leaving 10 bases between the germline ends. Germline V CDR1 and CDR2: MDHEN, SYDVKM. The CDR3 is CASSLQTVTKNIQYF. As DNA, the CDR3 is TGTGCCAGCAGTTTACAGACAGTCACCAAAAACATTCAGTACTTC.

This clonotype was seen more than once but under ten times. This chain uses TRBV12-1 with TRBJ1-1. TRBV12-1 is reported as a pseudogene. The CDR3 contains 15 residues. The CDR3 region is CASSFLFGLNTEAFF. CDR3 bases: TGTGCCAGCAGCTTTCTCTTTGGGTTGAACACTGAAGCTTTCTTT.

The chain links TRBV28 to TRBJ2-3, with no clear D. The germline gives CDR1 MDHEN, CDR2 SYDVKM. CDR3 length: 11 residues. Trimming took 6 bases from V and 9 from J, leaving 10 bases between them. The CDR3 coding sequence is TGTGCCAGCAGGTCTACGACCACGCAGTATTTT. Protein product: CASRSTTTQYF.

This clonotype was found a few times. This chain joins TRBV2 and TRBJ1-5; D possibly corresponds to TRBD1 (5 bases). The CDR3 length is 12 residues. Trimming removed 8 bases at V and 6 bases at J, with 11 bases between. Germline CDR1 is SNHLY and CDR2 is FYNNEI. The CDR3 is CASGGYGQPQHF. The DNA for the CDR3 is TGTGCCAGCGGGGGGTACGGTCAGCCCCAGCATTTT.

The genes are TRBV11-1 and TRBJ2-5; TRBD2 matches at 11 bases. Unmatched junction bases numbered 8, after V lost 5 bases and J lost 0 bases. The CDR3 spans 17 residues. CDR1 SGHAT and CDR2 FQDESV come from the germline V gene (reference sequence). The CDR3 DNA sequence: TGTGCCAGCAGCCCGGGGACTAGCGGACCGTACCAAGAGACCCAGTACTTC. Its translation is CASSPGTSGPYQETQYF. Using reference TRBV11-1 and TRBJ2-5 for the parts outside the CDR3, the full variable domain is EAEVAQSPRYKITEKSQAVAFWCDPISGHATLYWYRQILGQGPELLVQFQDESVVDDSQLPKDRFSAERLKGVDSTLKIQPAELGDSAMYLCASSPGTSGPYQETQYFGPGTRLLVL.

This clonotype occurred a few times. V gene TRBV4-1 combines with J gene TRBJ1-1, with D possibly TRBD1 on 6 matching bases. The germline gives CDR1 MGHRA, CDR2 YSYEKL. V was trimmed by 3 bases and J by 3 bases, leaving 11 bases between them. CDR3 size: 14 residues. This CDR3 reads CASSHVGTYTEAFF. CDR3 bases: TGCGCCAGCAGCCATGTCGGGACATACACTGAAGCTTTCTTT.

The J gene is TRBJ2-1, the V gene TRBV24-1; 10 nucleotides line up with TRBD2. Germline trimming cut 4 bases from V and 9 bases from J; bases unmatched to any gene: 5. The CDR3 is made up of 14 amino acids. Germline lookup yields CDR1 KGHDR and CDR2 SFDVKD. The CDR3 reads CATSDGLAVSEQFF. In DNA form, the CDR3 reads TGTGCCACCAGTGACGGACTAGCGGTGAGTGAGCAGTTCTTC.

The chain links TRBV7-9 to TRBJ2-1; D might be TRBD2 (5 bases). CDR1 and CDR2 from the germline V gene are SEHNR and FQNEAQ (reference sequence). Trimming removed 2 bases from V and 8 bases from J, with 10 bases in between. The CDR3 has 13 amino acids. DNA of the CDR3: TGTGCCAGCAGCTTAAATACGGACTATGAGCAGTTCTTC. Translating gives CASSLNTDYEQFF.

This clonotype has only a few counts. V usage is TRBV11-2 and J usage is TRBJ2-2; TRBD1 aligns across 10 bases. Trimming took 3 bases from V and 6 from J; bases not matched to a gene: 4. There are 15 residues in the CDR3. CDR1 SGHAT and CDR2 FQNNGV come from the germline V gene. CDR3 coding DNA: TGTGCCAGCAGCTTGTGGACAGGGGGATCCGGGGAGCTGTTTTTT. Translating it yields CASSLWTGGSGELFF. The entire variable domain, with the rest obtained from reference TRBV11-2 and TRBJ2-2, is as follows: EAGVAQSPRYKIIEKRQSVAFWCNPISGHATLYWYQQILGQGPKLLIQFQNNGVVDDSQLPKDRFSAERLKGVDSTLKIQPAKLEDSAVYLCASSLWTGGSGELFFGEGSRLTVL.

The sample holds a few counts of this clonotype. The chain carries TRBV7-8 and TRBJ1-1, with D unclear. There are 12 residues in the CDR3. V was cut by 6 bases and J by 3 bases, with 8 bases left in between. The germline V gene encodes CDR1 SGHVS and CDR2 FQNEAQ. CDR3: CASSMGYTEAFF. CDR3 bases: TGTGCCAGCAGTATGGGGTACACTGAAGCTTTCTTT.

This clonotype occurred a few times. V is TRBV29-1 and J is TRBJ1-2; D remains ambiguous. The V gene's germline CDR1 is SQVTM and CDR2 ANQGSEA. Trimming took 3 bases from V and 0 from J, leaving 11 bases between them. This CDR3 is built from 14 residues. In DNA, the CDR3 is TGCAGCGTTGAGGGCGCGCTATCTAACTATGGCTACACCTTC. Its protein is CSVEGALSNYGYTF.

CDR3 protein: CASSYSPSTEAFF. CDR3 in DNA: TGTGCCAGCAGTTACTCTCCAAGCACTGAAGCTTTCTTT. The gene calls are TRBV6-2 or TRBV6-3 and TRBJ1-1; D unclear. The CDR3 contains 13 residues. Trimming stripped 0 bases from V and 4 bases from J, with 6 bases between. Germline-derived CDR1 and CDR2 are MNHEY and SVGEGT.

CDR3 loop: CASLQGYNSPLHF. In nucleotides, the CDR3 is TGTGCCAGCCTACAAGGATATAATTCACCCCTCCACTTT. This rearrangement joins TRBV6-2 or TRBV6-3 to TRBJ1-6; D is unresolved. Germline CDR1 reads MNHEY; CDR2 reads SVGEGT. Trimming cost V 8 bases and J 4 bases, with 9 bases left between them. The CDR3 is 13 amino acids.

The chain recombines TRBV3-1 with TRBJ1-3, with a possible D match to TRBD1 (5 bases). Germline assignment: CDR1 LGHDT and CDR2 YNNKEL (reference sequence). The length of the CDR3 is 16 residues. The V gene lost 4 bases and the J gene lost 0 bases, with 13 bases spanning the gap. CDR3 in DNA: TGTGCCAGCAGCCCCCAGGAGGGGCTCTCTGGAAACACCATATATTTT. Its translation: CASSPQEGLSGNTIYF.

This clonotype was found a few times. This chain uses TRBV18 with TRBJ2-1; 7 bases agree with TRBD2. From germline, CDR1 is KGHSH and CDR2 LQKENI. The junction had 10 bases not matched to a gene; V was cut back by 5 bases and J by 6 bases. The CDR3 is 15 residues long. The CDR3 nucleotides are TGTGCCAGCTCATCATCTATCGGCGGGGGCAATGAGCAGTTCTTC. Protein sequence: CASSSSIGGGNEQFF.

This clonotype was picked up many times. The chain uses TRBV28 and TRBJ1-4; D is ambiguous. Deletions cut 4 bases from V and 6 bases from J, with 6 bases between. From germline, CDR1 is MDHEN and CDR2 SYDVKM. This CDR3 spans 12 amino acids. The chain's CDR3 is CASSSHHEKLFF. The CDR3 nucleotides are TGTGCCAGCAGTTCCCATCATGAAAAACTGTTTTTT.

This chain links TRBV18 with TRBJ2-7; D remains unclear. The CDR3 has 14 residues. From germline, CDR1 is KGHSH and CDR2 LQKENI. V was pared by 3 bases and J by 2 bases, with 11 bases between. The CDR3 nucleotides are TGTGCCAGCTCACCGTCAGGAGTTCCCTACGAGCAGTACTTC. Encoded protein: CASSPSGVPYEQYF.

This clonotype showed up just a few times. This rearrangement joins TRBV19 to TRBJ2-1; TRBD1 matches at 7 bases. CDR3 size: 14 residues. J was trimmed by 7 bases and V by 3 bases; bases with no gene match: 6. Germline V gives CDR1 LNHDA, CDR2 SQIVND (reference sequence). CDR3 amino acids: CASSILTQGNEQFF. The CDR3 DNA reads TGTGCCAGTAGTATCCTCACACAGGGGAATGAGCAGTTCTTC.

CDR3: CASSPMGAGDQPQHF. CDR3 nucleotides: TGTGCCAGCAGCCCCATGGGGGCGGGGGATCAGCCCCAGCATTTT. The genes are TRBV7-9 and TRBJ1-5, with D possibly being TRBD1 (6 bases). The CDR3 length is 15 residues. The V gene's germline CDR1 is SEHNR and CDR2 FQNEAQ (reference sequence). Deletions cut 5 bases from V and 5 bases from J, with 16 bases between.

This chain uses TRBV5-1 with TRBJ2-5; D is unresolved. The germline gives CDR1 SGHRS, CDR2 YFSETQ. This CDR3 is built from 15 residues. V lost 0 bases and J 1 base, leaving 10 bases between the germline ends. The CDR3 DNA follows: TGCGCCAGCAGCTTGGTACCTGGAAGCCAAGAGACCCAGTACTTC. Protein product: CASSLVPGSQETQYF.

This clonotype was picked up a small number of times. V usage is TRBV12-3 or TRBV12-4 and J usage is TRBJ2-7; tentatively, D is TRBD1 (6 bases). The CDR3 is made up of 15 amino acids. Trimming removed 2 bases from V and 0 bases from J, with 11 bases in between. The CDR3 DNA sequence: TGTGCCAGCAGTTTACCCAGGGGTAGCTCCTACGAGCAGTACTTC. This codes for CASSLPRGSSYEQYF.

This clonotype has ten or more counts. The CDR3 DNA reads TGCGCCAGCAGCCGAGCGGTCCGGGGCTTAGATGAAGCTTTCTTT. This encodes CASSRAVRGLDEAFF. This rearrangement joins TRBV4-1 to TRBJ1-1; perhaps TRBD1 as D (5 bases). The CDR3 is 15 amino acids. Trimming stripped 4 bases from V and 7 bases from J, with 19 bases between. Germline V gene data show CDR1 as MGHRA and CDR2 as YSYEKL.